Following are 30 T cell receptor beta chains from one sample sequenced in a study of OX40 agonist ivuxolimab in advanced cancers. TCRdb's table, derived via immunoSEQ multiplex PCR, lists solely in-frame clones and lacks some. The data contain tens of thousands of clones, roughly 90% of them singletons. Sequencing used CD4+ or CD8+ T cells sorted from blood, obtained in a trial of the OX40 agonist ivuxolimab. These receptors originate from an adult with an advanced solid tumor such as melanoma, head and neck, liver or kidney cancer.

This chain uses TRBV14 with TRBJ1-2; maybe TRBD1 (5 bases). The CDR3 runs to 12 residues. The V and J ends lost 1 base and 8 bases respectively, with 8 bases between them. Germline V gene data show CDR1 as SGHDN and CDR2 as FVKESK. In DNA, the CDR3 is TGTGCCAGCAGCCAAGCTGGGGGGGGCTACACCTTC. It specifies CASSQAGGGYTF.

The chain employs TRBV4-1 and TRBJ1-6, with 9 bases fitting TRBD1. CDR3 length: 15 residues. Germline CDR1 and CDR2: MGHRA and YSYEKL. J was trimmed by 8 bases and V by 6 bases; bases with no gene match: 8. The chain's CDR3 is CASRRSGDRDSPLHF. CDR3 DNA sequence: TGCGCCAGCAGACGAAGTGGGGACAGGGATTCACCCCTCCACTTT.

This sequence joins TRBV29-1 and TRBJ2-5, with 9 bases aligning to TRBD2. This CDR3 region has 14 residues. Germline CDR1 is SQVTM and CDR2 is ANQGSEA. V dropped 4 bases and J dropped 5; count of bases not matched to a gene: 8. The CDR3 is CSVAGREGRETQYF. CDR3 nucleotide sequence: TGCAGCGTTGCGGGGCGGGAGGGAAGGGAGACCCAGTACTTC.

The gene calls are TRBV12-5 and TRBJ1-3; D perhaps matches TRBD1 (5 bases). Per the germline V gene, CDR1 is LGHNT and CDR2 is FRNRAP. The CDR3 runs to 16 residues. V lost 2 bases to trimming and J lost 3 bases, with 14 bases between them. CDR3 loop: CASGLQVGAVGNTIYF. The CDR3 nucleotides are TGTGCTAGTGGTTTGCAAGTCGGGGCCGTTGGAAACACCATATATTTT.

The chain carries TRBV6-1 and TRBJ1-5; 7 bases map to TRBD1. CDR3 length: 13 residues. Germline trimming cut 11 bases from V and 7 bases from J; bases unmatched to any gene: 11. CDR1 and CDR2 (germline): MNHNS, SASEGT. CDR3: CAGRDSWNQPQHF. In DNA, the CDR3 is TGTGCCGGACGGGACAGTTGGAACCAGCCCCAGCATTTT.

The chain has TRBV27 and TRBJ2-1, with TRBD1 as a possible D gene (6 bases). With 6 bases removed from V and 0 bases from J, the gap between germline ends came to 15 bases. The CDR3 totals 16 residues. The germline CDR1 and CDR2 sequences are MNHEY and SMNVEV (reference sequence). DNA of the CDR3: TGTGCCAGCAGGAAGACAGGATTTAGCTCCTACAATGAGCAGTTCTTC. Amino acid sequence: CASRKTGFSSYNEQFF.

This rearrangement joins TRBV11-2 to TRBJ2-2, with TRBD2 identical over 8 bases. J gave up 2 bases and V 5 bases, and 10 bases lay outside the gene matches. The CDR3 extends over 17 amino acids. From germline, CDR1 is SGHAT and CDR2 FQNNGV. This CDR3 reads CASSPRRGGPNTGELFF. The CDR3 DNA reads TGTGCCAGCAGCCCTCGTCGGGGGGGGCCCAACACCGGGGAGCTGTTTTTT.

The chain carries TRBV6-5 and TRBJ1-2; 9 nucleotides align to TRBD1. V was clipped by 5 bases and J by 2 bases; unmatched bases: 3. The CDR3 loop spans 14 amino acids. Germline CDR1 reads MNHEY; CDR2 reads SVGAGI. This CDR3 is CASSGGQGNYGYTF. In DNA, the CDR3 is TGTGCCAGCAGTGGGGGACAGGGAAACTATGGCTACACCTTC.

This rearrangement joins TRBV5-1 to TRBJ2-1; TRBD1 aligns across 7 bases. From germline, CDR1 is SGHRS and CDR2 YFSETQ. The CDR3 consists of 16 residues. The ends lost 4 bases at V and 1 base at J; junction bases unmatched: 8. The DNA for the CDR3 is TGCGCCAGCAGCCCGACAGGGCCTAAATCCTACAATGAGCAGTTCTTC. Protein sequence: CASSPTGPKSYNEQFF.

This chain connects TRBV1 to TRBJ1-4; TRBD1 is taken as the D call from the table, unchecked against the DNA. TRBV1 is a recognized pseudogene. This CDR3 spans 19 amino acids. The CDR3 region has the DNA TGCACCAGCAGCCAACCCCCCGGGACAGGGAACGCAACTAATGAAAAACTGTTTTTT. It translates to CTSSQPPGTGNATNEKLFF.

This sequence joins TRBV30 and TRBJ1-1; D is uncertain. With 0 bases removed from V and 1 base from J, the gap between germline ends came to 6 bases. The V gene's germline CDR1 is GTSNPN and CDR2 SVGIG (reference sequence). The CDR3 is 13 amino acids. In nucleotides, the CDR3 is TGTGCCTGGAGTGTACGGGGGAACACTGAAGCTTTCTTT. Residues: CAWSVRGNTEAFF.

Remarks on this clone: At one boundary the junction diverges from the germline segment, which might be a read error. The genes are TRBV6-6 and TRBJ1-2; D not certain. Germline V gene data show CDR1 as MNHNY and CDR2 as SVGAGI (reference sequence). This CDR3 is built from 10 residues. In nucleotides, the CDR3 is TGTGCCAGCGCTTACTATGGGTACACCTTC. Protein product: CASAYYGYTF.

This chain links TRBV2 with TRBJ1-3, with TRBD1 as a possible D gene (5 bases). Trimming removed 0 bases at V and 7 bases at J, with 10 bases between. Germline V gene sequence: CDR1 SNHLY, CDR2 FYNNEI. The CDR3 loop spans 14 amino acids. The CDR3 region is CASSEAGVKNTIYF. The CDR3 DNA reads TGTGCCAGCAGTGAAGCGGGGGTAAAGAACACCATATATTTT.

The CDR3 sequence is CASSERPGPEAFF. The CDR3 DNA follows: TGCGCCAGCAGTGAGAGGCCTGGACCTGAAGCTTTCTTT. The chain links TRBV10-2 to TRBJ1-1; D ambiguous. Trimming pared 2 bases from V and 6 bases from J, leaving 10 bases between. The CDR3 consists of 13 residues. The germline CDR1 and CDR2 sequences are WSHSY and SAAADI.

CDR3 sequence reads: CASSLGSGTYNEQFF. DNA for the CDR3: TGTGCCAGCAGCTTGGGGAGCGGGACCTACAATGAGCAGTTCTTC. The V gene is TRBV5-8, the J gene TRBJ2-1; TRBD2 agrees at 7 bases. CDR1 and CDR2 from the germline V gene are SGHTS and YDEGEE. The CDR3 loop spans 15 amino acids. V lost 0 bases, J lost 2 bases, and 2 bases stayed unmatched. Drawing the rest from reference TRBV5-8 and TRBJ2-1, the complete variable domain is EAGVTQSPTHLIKTRGQQATLRCSPISGHTSVYWYQQALGLGLQFLLWYDEGEERNRGNFPPRFSGRQFPNYSSELNVNALELEDSALYLCASSLGSGTYNEQFFGPGTRLTVL.

This clone was detected a few times. This chain joins TRBV2 and TRBJ2-5; no clear D gene. Per the germline V gene, CDR1 is SNHLY and CDR2 is FYNNEI. V was trimmed by 4 bases and J by 5 bases, leaving 11 bases between them. The CDR3 is 13 amino acids. This chain's CDR3 is CASSAWLTETQYF. The CDR3 nucleotides read TGTGCCAGCAGTGCTTGGCTCACGGAGACCCAGTACTTC.

The CDR3 bases are TGTGCCAGCACCCTAGCGGGGCCCGTTTCCTACGAGCAGTACTTC. As protein: CASTLAGPVSYEQYF. V and J are TRBV7-9 and TRBJ2-7, with 9 bases identical to TRBD2. Trimming cost V 7 bases and J 1 base; bases outside gene matches: 8. This CDR3 comprises 15 residues. CDR1 is SEHNR and CDR2 is FQNEAQ in the germline V gene (reference sequence).

This chain connects TRBV6-6 to TRBJ2-3, with TRBD2 matching over 8 bases. The CDR3 has 15 residues. V lost 2 bases and J lost 8; bases outside the gene matches: 9. Germline lookup yields CDR1 MNHNY and CDR2 SVGAGI (reference sequence). The CDR3 nucleotides are TGTGCCAGCAGTTACCTTGCGGGGGGCCTAGGTACGCAGTATTTT. Protein product: CASSYLAGGLGTQYF.

CDR3 bases: TGCGCCAGCAGCCACCTGGGAGGGACAGGGGGCGCATACACCGGGGAGCTGTTTTTT. Translating it yields CASSHLGGTGGAYTGELFF. The chain has TRBV4-1 and TRBJ2-2; 12 nucleotides match TRBD1. Germline loops: CDR1 MGHRA, CDR2 YSYEKL. CDR3 length equals 19 residues. After removal of 3 bases from V and 3 bases from J, the junction contained 11 bases not matched to a gene.

This chain uses TRBV5-5 with TRBJ2-5, with D perhaps TRBD1 (5 bases). V dropped 4 bases and J dropped 0 bases, with 10 bases sitting between them. Germline V gene sequence: CDR1 SGHKS, CDR2 YYEKEE (reference sequence). CDR3 length equals 14 residues. In nucleotides, the CDR3 is TGTGCCAGCAGCAGTGGGGCGAACCAAGAGACCCAGTACTTC. Translated: CASSSGANQETQYF.

Concerning this clone: An end of the junction does not agree with germline; a read error may underlie this. This rearrangement joins TRBV4-1 to TRBJ2-1, with 12 bases aligning to TRBD2. The CDR3 consists of 17 residues. Germline CDR1 MGHRA, CDR2 YSYEKL. For the CDR3, the DNA is TGCGCCAGCAGTCAAGCCCCTAGGACTAGCGGGAACAATGAGCAGTTCTTC. Amino acids: CASSQAPRTSGNNEQFF.

The genes are TRBV9 and TRBJ1-2; TRBD1 matches at 10 bases. Germline V gene lookup returns CDR1 SGDLS and CDR2 YYNGEE. The CDR3 spans 15 residues. With V trimmed by 4 bases and J by 2 bases, 5 bases remained unmatched. CDR3 residues: CASSPPGQGNYGYTF. The CDR3 region has the DNA TGTGCCAGCAGCCCTCCGGGACAGGGGAACTATGGCTACACCTTC.

This chain uses TRBV7-8 with TRBJ2-4; the D is unclear. Per the germline V gene, CDR1 is SGHVS and CDR2 is FQNEAQ. V lost 8 bases and J lost 0, with 17 bases in between. CDR3 size: 16 residues. The DNA for the CDR3 is TGTGCCAGCCAAAAGGGCCGCCTCGAAGCCAAAAACATTCAGTACTTC. Protein product: CASQKGRLEAKNIQYF. Full variable domain (outside the CDR3, taken from reference TRBV7-8 and TRBJ2-4): GAGVSQSPRYKVAKRGQDVALRCDPISGHVSLFWYQQALGQGPEFLTYFQNEAQLDKSGLPSDRFFAERPEGSVSTLKIQRTQQEDSAVYLCASQKGRLEAKNIQYFGAGTRLSVL.

The chain carries TRBV2 and TRBJ1-2, with no clear D. The CDR3 is 15 amino acids. The germline CDR1 and CDR2 sequences are SNHLY and FYNNEI. V gave up 6 bases and J gave up 2 bases, with 16 bases separating them. As DNA, the CDR3 is TGTGCCAGCAGCTTAAAGGTCCTATCGAACTATGGCTACACCTTC. Translation: CASSLKVLSNYGYTF.

The sample holds one count of this clone. The genes are TRBV18 and TRBJ1-1; the D gene is possibly TRBD1 (5 bases). The length of the CDR3 is 15 residues. Germline V gene sequence: CDR1 KGHSH, CDR2 LQKENI. V lost 3 bases to trimming and J lost 5 bases, with 16 bases between them. CDR3 region: CASSPSGTLGTEAFF. DNA for the CDR3: TGTGCCAGCTCACCGTCCGGGACGTTGGGGACTGAAGCTTTCTTT.

The chain carries TRBV6-6 and TRBJ2-1; D might be TRBD1 (6 bases). CDR1 and CDR2 from the germline V gene are MNHNY and SVGAGI (reference sequence). This CDR3 region has 14 residues. Trimming took off 5 bases at V and 3 bases at J, with 11 bases between the two ends. CDR3 DNA sequence: TGTGCCAGCAGTCATCGGACAGACTACAATGAGCAGTTCTTC. It specifies CASSHRTDYNEQFF.

The chain links TRBV6-5 to TRBJ2-5; the D is unclear. The CDR3 sequence is 11 residues long. Germline assignment: CDR1 MNHEY and CDR2 SVGAGI. Trimming cost V 4 bases and J 4 bases, with 4 bases left between them. CDR3 sequence reads: CASSSSETQYF. DNA for the CDR3: TGTGCCAGCAGTTCATCAGAGACCCAGTACTTC.

The V and J genes are TRBV19 and TRBJ2-2; 10 bases align to TRBD1. The V gene's germline CDR1 is LNHDA and CDR2 SQIVND (reference sequence). There are 14 residues in the CDR3. V was pared by 8 bases and J by 4 bases, with 4 bases of the junction left unmatched. CDR3 loop: CASGTGVTTGELFF. The CDR3 DNA sequence: TGTGCCAGTGGGACAGGGGTGACCACCGGGGAGCTGTTTTTT.

The V call is TRBV6-1, the J call TRBJ2-5, with D unresolved. The CDR3 loop spans 16 amino acids. Germline CDR1 and CDR2: MNHNS and SASEGT. Trimming took off 2 bases at V and 0 bases at J, with 13 bases between the two ends. The DNA of the CDR3 is TGTGCCAGCAGTGAATCGATTGGCGCGGACCAAGAGACCCAGTACTTC. Translating it yields CASSESIGADQETQYF.

This clone appeared a few times. The chain carries TRBV6-5 and TRBJ2-2; the D gene is possibly TRBD2 (5 bases). Germline V gives CDR1 MNHEY, CDR2 SVGAGI. Trimming took off 5 bases at V and 3 bases at J, with 10 bases between the two ends. The CDR3 has 14 amino acids. The CDR3 spells CASSEGAYTGELFF. DNA for the CDR3: TGTGCCAGCAGTGAGGGCGCTTACACCGGGGAGCTGTTTTTT.